This record looks at one TCR beta chain sequence and its context. Its specificity is not known. This entry comes from a study of cytomegalovirus exposure and HLA in healthy donors. Notes on the study in general: The authors excluded some V segments, including TRBV6-2 and TRBV6-3, as indistinguishable. In an earlier analysis, productive rearrangement rates for most beta V segments clustered near 87% or 30%.

The PCR used 60 Vbeta and 13 Jbeta primers. TCRdb keeps only in-frame clones here, not all; method: immunoSEQ multiplex PCR. The sample yields 270,000 or so clones, just over 85% seen once. Despite likely unrecorded immune exposures, the donors were nominally healthy at the time of sampling. The CDR3 covers 13 residues. CDR1 and CDR2 from the germline V gene are SGHTS and YDEGEE. V lost 4 bases, J lost 9 bases, and 4 bases stayed unmatched. The rearrangement joins TRBV5-8 to TRBJ1-6, with 7 bases matching TRBD1. The specimen sequenced was PBMCs. The TCR was taken from a man aged 40-49 years in good health and CMV-seropositive. The CDR3 DNA reads TGTGCCAGCAGCCGGGACAGCGGTTCACCCCTCCACTTT. It encodes CASSRDSGSPLHF.